This T cell receptor (beta chain) was recorded in a study of cytomegalovirus exposure and HLA in healthy donors. Study results and caveats: The CMV antigen specificity of three CMV-associated chains was confirmed through in vitro analysis. Reported performance of the classifier showed diagnosis of cytomegalovirus status with high specificity and sensitivity. In a later analysis, a genetic analysis reported fewer productive-TCR N-insertions in an Asian-associated ancestry cluster than the cohort average.

V lost 8 bases and J lost 1, with 9 bases in between. Germline-derived CDR1 and CDR2 are MNHEY and SMNVEV (reference sequence). The CDR3 runs 13 residues. In the case of this clone: As yet, its antigen is unknown.

Researchers ran the PCR with 60 Vbeta and 13 Jbeta primers. Using immunoSEQ multiplex PCR, the repertoire was profiled, and TCRdb retains in-frame clones only, with some absent. The sample shows 150,000 to 200,000 clones, 65% to 85% of them seen only once. Donors sampled were nominally healthy, though unrecorded immune exposures were likely. V gene TRBV27 combines with J gene TRBJ2-1; D not certain. The TCR sequence derives from a man aged 50-59 years in good health and CMV-seronegative. Sequencing input: PBMCs. CDR3 sequence reads: CASGSGSYNEQFF. CDR3 coding DNA: TGTGCCAGCGGTTCCGGGTCCTACAATGAGCAGTTCTTC.